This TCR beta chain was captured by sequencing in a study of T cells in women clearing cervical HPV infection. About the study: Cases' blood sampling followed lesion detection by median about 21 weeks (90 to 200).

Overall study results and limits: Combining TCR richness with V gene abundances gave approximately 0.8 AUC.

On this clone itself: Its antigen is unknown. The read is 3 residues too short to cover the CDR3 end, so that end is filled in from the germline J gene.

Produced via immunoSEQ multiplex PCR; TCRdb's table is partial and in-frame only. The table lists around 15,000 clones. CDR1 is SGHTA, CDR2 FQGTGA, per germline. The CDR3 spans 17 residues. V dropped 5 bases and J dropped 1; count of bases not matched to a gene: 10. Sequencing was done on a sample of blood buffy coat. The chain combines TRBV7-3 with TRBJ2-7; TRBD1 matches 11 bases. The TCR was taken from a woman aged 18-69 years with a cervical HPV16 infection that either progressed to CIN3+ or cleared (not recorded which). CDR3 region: CASSVGTGGFGSYEQYF. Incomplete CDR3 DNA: TGTGCCAGCAGCGTCGGGACAGGGGGTTTTGGGTCCTACGAG. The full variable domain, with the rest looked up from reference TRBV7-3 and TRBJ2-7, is GAGVSQTPSNKVTEKGKYVELRCDPISGHTALYWYRQSLGQGPEFLIYFQGTGAADDSGLPNDRFFAVRPEGSVSTLKIQRTERGDSAVYLCASSVGTGGFGSYEQYFGPGTRLTVT.